This is a list of T cell receptor beta chains from one sample in a study of cytomegalovirus exposure and HLA in healthy donors. The method was immunoSEQ multiplex PCR; TCRdb's version includes in-frame clones alone and lacks a portion of them. The sample holds about 140,000 clones, roughly 82% seen once. Material for sequencing was PBMCs. These receptors originate from a man aged 18 to 35 in good health and CMV-seropositive. Each CDR3 is given with its conserved first and last residue. Each record gives: D gene, clone size, J gene, V gene, CDR3 protein, CDR3 DNA. D genes are given only for firm matches. The listing skips clone size in some rows; elsewhere it reads once, few, many or a size class.

TRBD2,-,TRBJ2-7,TRBV4-2,CASSQETSSGGSSYEQYF,TGTGCCAGCAGCCAAGAGACGTCTAGCGGGGGAAGCTCCTACGAGCAGTACTTC
TRBD1,few,TRBJ2-3,TRBV6-5,CASSRDSVSTDTQYF,TGTGCCAGCAGTCGGGACAGCGTATCCACAGATACGCAGTATTTT
-,-,TRBJ2-3,TRBV28,CASSVLGTYTDTQYF,TGTGCCAGCAGTGTCCTCGGGACATACACAGATACGCAGTATTTT
TRBD2,-,TRBJ2-7,TRBV5-1,CASSLTSGSYEQYF,TGCGCCAGCAGCCTGACTAGCGGGTCCTACGAGCAGTACTTC
-,-,TRBJ1-1,TRBV28,CASSLSRGSTEAFF,TGTGCCAGCAGTTTGAGCCGGGGTTCCACTGAAGCTTTCTTT
-,-,TRBJ2-3,TRBV5-1,CASSLAASTDTQYF,TGCGCCAGCAGCTTAGCGGCCAGCACAGATACGCAGTATTTT
-,-,TRBJ2-1,TRBV5-1,CASSLGGSYNEQFF,TGCGCCAGCAGCTTGGGAGGGTCCTACAATGAGCAGTTCTTC
-,few,TRBJ1-1,TRBV28,CASSLSPADTEAFF,TGTGCCAGCAGTTTATCCCCGGCGGACACTGAAGCTTTCTTT
-,-,TRBJ1-1,TRBV27,CASSPRWNTEAFF,TGTGCCAGCAGTCCCCGGTGGAACACTGAAGCTTTCTTT
-,-,TRBJ2-7,TRBV5-6,CASSLYSGGPYEQYF,TGTGCCAGCAGCTTGTACTCTGGCGGCCCCTACGAGCAGTACTTC
TRBD1,-,TRBJ1-5,TRBV19,CASSTTGSGNQPQHF,TGTGCCAGTAGTACGACAGGGAGTGGCAATCAGCCCCAGCATTTT
-,-,TRBJ1-1,TRBV2,CASSDPRLF,TGTGCCAGCAGTGACCCCAGGCTCTTT
-,-,TRBJ1-3,TRBV28,CASMLGSSGNTIYF,TGTGCCAGCATGCTCGGGAGCTCTGGAAACACCATATATTTT